This T cell receptor beta chain was captured in a study of cytomegalovirus exposure and HLA in healthy donors. Across the study: Later analysis reported that the roughly 120 validation repertoires shared the platform of the approximately 690 first-cohort repertoires. Study results and caveats: In the 90 to 150 validation repertoires, 94% of cluster scores exceeded 0, per a later analysis.

By share of the sample, this clone is large. Its antigen is still unknown. This table comes from immunoSEQ multiplex PCR, and its TCRdb copy is limited to in-frame clones, with some not included. The table shows about 220,000 clones, with roughly 88% occurring only once. The validation cohort, a group of around 120 subjects, included the donors and was separate from the roughly 620-subject first cohort. The CDR3 extends over 14 amino acids. V lost 1 base to trimming and J lost 3 bases; unmatched junction nucleotides: 2. Germline lookup yields CDR1 SGHRS and CDR2 YFSETQ. The sequenced material came from PBMCs. The sequence derives from a woman aged 25 to 45 in good health and CMV-seropositive. The chain employs TRBV5-1 and TRBJ2-7, with 9 bases aligning to TRBD2. CDR3 sequence: CASSLFSGSYEQYF. As DNA, the CDR3 is TGCGCCAGCAGCTTGTTTAGCGGGAGCTACGAGCAGTACTTC.